This TCR beta chain originates from a study of cytomegalovirus exposure and HLA in healthy donors. General study findings and limits: Cytomegalovirus-associated TCR beta chains were listed, numbering 150 to 200. The authors confirmed in vitro that a few CMV-associated chains were specific for CMV antigens.

On this clone: Its antigen is not known.

CDR3 length equals 15 residues. The J segment lost 4 bases and the V segment lost 5 bases, leaving 7 bases of the junction unmatched. The germline CDR1 and CDR2 sequences are SGHVS and FQNEAQ. Profiling relied on immunoSEQ multiplex PCR, and the TCRdb table lists in-frame clones only, not all of them. The data contain over 200,000 clones, around 89% of them singletons. The sequence was collected from a woman aged 18 to 35 in good health and CMV-seronegative. Sequenced sample: PBMCs. V is TRBV7-8 and J is TRBJ1-1, with TRBD1 matching 10 bases. This chain's CDR3 is CASSPWTGGLTEAFF. CDR3 in DNA: TGTGCCAGCAGCCCCTGGACAGGGGGGCTCACTGAAGCTTTCTTT.